One sample yielded the 26 T cell receptor beta chains listed below, sequenced in a study of blood T cell repertoires in COVID-19. Only in-frame clones appear in the TCRdb table, and some are missing; sequencing was by immunoSEQ multiplex PCR. Of tens of thousands of clones detected, 84% appear once; the ten largest clones hold 20% to 25%. The sequencing sample was made of peripheral blood. The source is a man in his sixties with acute or convalescent COVID-19.

The chain employs TRBV5-1 and TRBJ2-5; possibly TRBD1 for D (5 bases). Germline CDR1 is SGHRS and CDR2 is YFSETQ. This CDR3 region has 15 residues. V was shortened by 1 base and J by 2 bases, with 12 bases between the two germline ends. The CDR3 sequence: CASSLSASGQETQYF. CDR3 nucleotides: TGCGCCAGCAGCTTGTCGGCCTCAGGGCAAGAGACCCAGTACTTC.

The chain couples TRBV28 to TRBJ2-3; no reliable D call. CDR1 and CDR2 (germline): MDHEN, SYDVKM. The CDR3 consists of 11 residues. Trimming removed 5 bases at V and 10 bases at J, with 10 bases between. CDR3 region: CASSLTRAQYF. The CDR3 DNA follows: TGTGCCAGCAGTCTTACTCGGGCGCAGTATTTT.

The V call is TRBV18, the J call TRBJ1-2; weak D call: TRBD1 (6 bases). With 2 bases removed from V and 2 bases from J, the gap between germline ends came to 12 bases. Germline V lookup: CDR1 KGHSH, CDR2 LQKENI. There are 15 residues in the CDR3. The CDR3 here is CASSPEHGQNYGYTF. The DNA of the CDR3 is TGTGCCAGCTCACCAGAGCATGGACAGAACTATGGCTACACCTTC.

This clone was seen just once. This chain links TRBV7-7 with TRBJ2-7, with TRBD1 matching over 8 bases. V shed 5 bases, J shed 3 bases, and the junction held 6 bases outside the gene matches. This CDR3 is built from 14 residues. Germline V gene sequence: CDR1 SSHAT, CDR2 FNYEAQ (reference sequence). CDR3 region: CASSTQDRDYEQYF. The CDR3 nucleotides are TGTGCCAGCAGCACACAGGACAGGGACTACGAGCAGTACTTC.

This clone is a singleton in its sample. The genes are TRBV6-6 and TRBJ1-5; D remains ambiguous. Germline CDR1 reads MNHNY; CDR2 reads SVGAGI (reference sequence). CDR3 length: 15 residues. With 0 bases removed from V and 3 bases from J, the gap between germline ends came to 9 bases. In DNA form, the CDR3 reads TGTGCCAGCAGTTACTCGAAGAGGGACAATCAGCCCCAGCATTTT. The encoded protein is CASSYSKRDNQPQHF.

On this clone itself: At one of its ends the junction is not consistent with the germline gene, which may arise from a read error. The CDR3 reads CASSLGQGLETQYF. CDR3 sequence (DNA): TGTGCTAGCAGCTTAGGACAGGGGTTAGAGACCCAGTACTTC. The rearrangement uses TRBV7-7 and TRBJ2-5, with 9 bases lining up with TRBD1. CDR1 is SSHAT and CDR2 is FNYEAQ in the germline V gene (reference sequence). The CDR3 totals 14 residues.

This chain connects TRBV19 to TRBJ2-7; TRBD1 is a possible D gene (5 bases). Trimming took off 6 bases at V and 2 bases at J, with 17 bases between the two ends. This CDR3 has 15 residues. Germline lookup yields CDR1 LNHDA and CDR2 SQIVND (reference sequence). DNA of the CDR3: TGTGCCAGTAGGCTCAATGACAGAAAAACCTACGAGCAGTACTTC. Translating it yields CASRLNDRKTYEQYF.

The CDR3 DNA is TGTGCCAGCAGCCAAGGTCACCGTCGGGAAAAACTGTTTTTT. Translating it yields CASSQGHRREKLFF. This chain links TRBV14 with TRBJ1-4; D remains unclear. Germline CDR1 and CDR2: SGHDN and FVKESK. The CDR3 loop spans 14 amino acids. V was clipped by 1 base and J by 8 bases, with 11 bases between them.

The V call is TRBV3-1 (or the pseudogene TRBV3-2), the J call TRBJ2-3; maybe TRBD1 (6 bases). The CDR3 has 15 residues. Trimming stripped 0 bases from V and 4 bases from J, with 11 bases between. Germline V CDR1 and CDR2: LGHDT, YNNKEL (reference sequence). This chain's CDR3 is CASSQDGRGADTQYF. CDR3 DNA sequence: TGTGCCAGCAGCCAAGATGGCAGGGGAGCAGATACGCAGTATTTT.

The rearrangement uses TRBV5-1 and TRBJ2-3, with D perhaps TRBD2 (5 bases). The CDR3 runs to 15 residues. V lost 3 bases to trimming and J lost 6 bases, with 17 bases between them. Germline V lookup: CDR1 SGHRS, CDR2 YFSETQ. The CDR3 region has the DNA TGCGCCAGCAGCTCGCCGGGTAAGGACTTGGATACGCAGTATTTT. This codes for CASSSPGKDLDTQYF. The complete variable domain, with remaining parts taken from reference TRBV5-1 and TRBJ2-3, reads KAGVTQTPRYLIKTRGQQVTLSCSPISGHRSVSWYQQTPGQGLQFLFEYFSETQRNKGNFPGRFSGRQFSNSRSEMNVSTLELGDSALYLCASSSPGKDLDTQYFGPGTRLTVL.

This clone is a singleton in its sample. The chain combines TRBV29-1 with TRBJ1-1; 9 nucleotides match TRBD1. Germline-derived CDR1 and CDR2 are SQVTM and ANQGSEA. The CDR3 consists of 13 residues. The V segment lost 5 bases and the J segment 1 base; nucleotides outside the gene matches: 2. The CDR3 region is CSVLQGANTEAFF. The CDR3 DNA follows: TGCAGCGTTCTACAGGGGGCGAACACTGAAGCTTTCTTT.

The J gene is TRBJ2-3, the V gene TRBV11-2; 9 nucleotides match TRBD1. This CDR3 region has 16 residues. With V trimmed by 5 bases and J by 2 bases, 8 bases remained unmatched. Per germline, CDR1 SGHAT and CDR2 FQNNGV. The chain's CDR3 is CASSLQGAFNTDTQYF. Written as DNA, the CDR3 is TGTGCCAGCAGCCTACAGGGGGCGTTTAACACAGATACGCAGTATTTT.

V gene TRBV5-6 combines with J gene TRBJ1-4; no clear D gene. The CDR3 loop spans 14 amino acids. The V end was cut by 7 bases, the J end by 0 bases, with 10 bases between. The germline V gene encodes CDR1 SGHDT and CDR2 YYEEEE. The CDR3 DNA reads TGTGCCAGCGCCGGGTTTGCAACTAATGAAAAACTGTTTTTT. The encoded protein is CASAGFATNEKLFF.

The chain recombines TRBV19 with TRBJ2-1; a weak D match, TRBD1 (6 bases). Per the germline V gene, CDR1 is LNHDA and CDR2 is SQIVND (reference sequence). V lost 4 bases and J lost 0, with 16 bases in between. This CDR3 has 17 amino acids. The CDR3 DNA follows: TGTGCCAGTAGTAGTCAGGGGCTAGTGAGCTCCTACAATGAGCAGTTCTTC. Translating it yields CASSSQGLVSSYNEQFF.

The CDR3 sequence: CASSQTTGYTGELFF. The CDR3 DNA reads as TGCGCCAGCAGCCAAACGACGGGGTACACCGGGGAGCTGTTTTTT. The chain uses TRBV4-3 and TRBJ2-2, with a tentative D call TRBD2 (5 bases). CDR1 LGHNA and CDR2 YSLEER come from the germline V gene. This CDR3 contains 15 residues. V was shortened by 2 bases and J by 3 bases, with 10 bases between the two germline ends.

The chain joins TRBV3-1 (or the pseudogene TRBV3-2) to TRBJ2-7; maybe TRBD1 (6 bases). The CDR3 consists of 14 residues. The V and J ends lost 4 bases and 6 bases respectively, with 16 bases between them. CDR1 and CDR2 from the germline V gene are LGHDT and YNNKEL (reference sequence). In nucleotides, the CDR3 is TGTGCCAGCAGCCTGTGGGGGCATTTGAGCGAGCAGTACTTC. Amino acid sequence: CASSLWGHLSEQYF.

The chain joins TRBV3-1 (or the pseudogene TRBV3-2) to TRBJ2-5; D possibly corresponds to TRBD2 (7 bases). Trimming took off 8 bases at V and 5 bases at J, with 27 bases between the two ends. Germline CDR1 is LGHDT and CDR2 is YNNKEL (reference sequence). The CDR3 runs to 17 residues. CDR3 region: CASSHRGAGLYGETQYF. The CDR3 coding sequence is TGTGCCAGCTCCCATCGGGGGGCGGGGCTATACGGGGAGACCCAGTACTTC.

This chain uses TRBV7-9 with TRBJ2-3, with TRBD2 matching over 13 bases. The CDR3 is 16 amino acids. Germline CDR1 and CDR2: SEHNR and FQNEAQ (reference sequence). J was trimmed by 2 bases and V by 5 bases; bases with no gene match: 4. CDR3 residues: CASSTGTSGATDTQYF. The CDR3 DNA reads as TGTGCCAGCAGCACCGGGACTAGCGGGGCCACAGATACGCAGTATTTT.

V and J are TRBV19 and TRBJ1-5, with a weak D call TRBD1 (6 bases). CDR1 LNHDA and CDR2 SQIVND come from the germline V gene (reference sequence). The CDR3 sequence is 16 residues long. The V gene lost 4 bases and the J gene lost 3 bases, with 16 bases spanning the gap. The CDR3 sequence: CASSTRTDELNQPQHF. The CDR3 nucleotides read TGTGCCAGTAGTACACGGACAGACGAACTCAATCAGCCCCAGCATTTT.

The rearrangement uses TRBV6-5 and TRBJ1-5, with 7 bases matching TRBD1. The CDR3 consists of 13 residues. The V gene end was trimmed by 9 bases and the J gene end by 3 bases; junction bases not matched to a gene: 5. The germline gives CDR1 MNHEY, CDR2 SVGAGI. This CDR3 is CASRQGNNQPQHF. As DNA, the CDR3 is TGTGCCAGTCGACAGGGAAACAATCAGCCCCAGCATTTT.

This chain uses TRBV5-1 with TRBJ2-2, with 8 nucleotides matching TRBD1. The ends lost 4 bases at V and 6 bases at J; junction bases unmatched: 8. Per the germline V gene, CDR1 is SGHRS and CDR2 is YFSETQ. CDR3 length: 15 residues. The CDR3 DNA follows: TGCGCCAGCAGCCGGGACAGGTTCCCCCCCGGGGAGCTGTTTTTT. As protein: CASSRDRFPPGELFF. Complete variable domain (other parts from reference TRBV5-1 and TRBJ2-2): KAGVTQTPRYLIKTRGQQVTLSCSPISGHRSVSWYQQTPGQGLQFLFEYFSETQRNKGNFPGRFSGRQFSNSRSEMNVSTLELGDSALYLCASSRDRFPPGELFFGEGSRLTVL.

The genes are TRBV5-8 and TRBJ1-5, with D possibly TRBD1 on 6 matching bases. The CDR3 runs to 13 residues. The germline V gene has CDR1 SGHTS and CDR2 YDEGEE. The V end was cut by 7 bases, the J end by 3 bases, with 11 bases between. CDR3 in DNA: TGTGCCAGCCGCCGGGACACCAATCAGCCCCAGCATTTT. This sequence encodes CASRRDTNQPQHF.

The V and J genes are TRBV18 and TRBJ2-6; 11 bases align to TRBD1. There are 18 residues in the CDR3. Germline CDR1 reads KGHSH; CDR2 reads LQKENI. V dropped 3 bases and J dropped 4; count of bases not matched to a gene: 8. The DNA for the CDR3 is TGTGCCAGCTCACCGACAGGACAGGGGGCATCAGGGGCCAACGTCCTGACTTTC. It specifies CASSPTGQGASGANVLTF.

This clone was seen once. V is TRBV11-3 and J is TRBJ2-1; 8 bases match TRBD1. The CDR3 extends over 20 amino acids. The ends lost 1 base at V and 7 bases at J; junction bases unmatched: 21. Per the germline V gene, CDR1 is SGHNT and CDR2 is YENEEA. As DNA, the CDR3 is TGTGCCAGCAGCTTAGTTAGACAGGGGTTTGTCGCCCTCCGAAATAATGAGCAGTTCTTC. Protein sequence: CASSLVRQGFVALRNNEQFF.

The chain has TRBV28 and TRBJ1-4; possibly TRBD1 for D (6 bases). Germline V gives CDR1 MDHEN, CDR2 SYDVKM. Trimming pared 3 bases from V and 7 bases from J, leaving 21 bases between. The CDR3 is 17 amino acids. CDR3 in amino acids: CASSFNRQVFSPEKLFF. Here the CDR3 DNA reads TGTGCCAGCAGTTTTAATCGACAGGTATTTTCCCCTGAAAAACTGTTTTTT.

The chain uses TRBV9 and TRBJ2-3, with D maybe TRBD1 (6 bases). The germline V gene has CDR1 SGDLS and CDR2 YYNGEE. The CDR3 contains 13 residues. The V and J ends lost 8 bases and 3 bases respectively, with 13 bases between them. The CDR3, as DNA: TGTGCCAGGCAGGGGAAGCCTACAGATACGCAGTATTTT. Translation: CARQGKPTDTQYF.